This T cell receptor beta chain comes out of a study of blood T cell repertoires in COVID-19 (dated by TCRdb to 2020 to 2021). Describing the broader study: Samples covering the acute and convalescent phases of COVID-19 were provided by collaborators in the United States, Italy and Spain. The repertoires were released in a freely available public database intended as a resource for research on the immune response to SARS-CoV-2. Nearly every sample came with metadata listing a de-identified subject ID, COVID-19 status, age in years and sex. Where available, HLA class I and class II types were obtained from metadata supplied by the sample provider rather than from assay-based typing. Samples came from the ongoing ImmuneRACE study (first 160 participants) plus 1,254 subjects from 6 global collaborators. Deeply sampled blood TCRbeta repertoires from subjects exposed to, actively infected with, or recovered from COVID-19 were included in the dataset. The material from the prospective study consisted of cDNA or gDNA derived from T cells, B-cell-depleted T cells, or PBMCs. Results the study describes overall, beyond this receptor: The amount of clinical and demographic metadata varied by source and participant and was provided uncurated.

CDR3 length: 13 amino acids, cysteine to phenylalanine. Only CDR3 DNA remains: 39 bases, in frame from the first base. CDR1 ENHRY and CDR2 SYGVKD were looked up in the germline V gene. Here V drops 2 bases and J drops 11 bases, and the junction holds 5 bases not matched to any gene. With respect to this clone: Its antigen is not yet known. No much larger clone exists at a distance of one base, and base qualities are not known.

TCRbeta CDR3 regions were amplified from genomic DNA using the immunoSEQ Assay, a bias-controlled multiplex PCR. The study's processing was this. The number of nucleated cells in each sample was estimated by amplification of reference gene primers within the assay. To quantify the absolute abundance of each unique TCRbeta CDR3 rearrangement, sequence reads were collapsed and filtered. For each sample, productive Simpson clonality was calculated as the square root of Simpson's diversity index over productive rearrangements. The table comes from immuneACCESS by way of TCRdb, which keeps in-frame sequences with V and J called. Part of the clones is missing from these tables; in studies checked, under half for an unresolved V gene and the rest for unknown reasons. V, J and clone size are taken as reported in that table, and D and trimming were inferred from the DNA itself. A total of 60,000 to 75,000 clones appear in this sample, around 87% of them only once. Of the sample, roughly 3.6% falls within the top ten clones.

Collaborating institutions collected whole blood in K2EDTA tubes following their own protocols. Collaborator samples were shipped for TCRbeta analysis as frozen whole blood, isolated PBMCs, or DNA extracted from either sample type. The rearrangement joined TRBV10-3 to TRBJ1-1, with TRBD1 identical over 10 junction bases. The sequenced sample consisted of peripheral blood. This receptor was obtained from a man between 65 and 80 years old with active COVID-19. The base sequence is TGTGCCATCAGTGAGCCGACAGGGGGCAGGGCTTTCTTT. Its protein product is CAISEPTGGRAFF.